The sequence of this T cell receptor beta chain was determined in a study of OX40 agonist ivuxolimab in advanced cancers. Germline CDR1 and CDR2: LNHNV and YYDKDF (reference sequence). Trimming took 3 bases from V and 2 from J; bases not matched to a gene: 7. The CDR3 has 18 amino acids. The assay was immunoSEQ multiplex PCR, and TCRdb's table has in-frame clones only and misses some. Seen here are roughly 77,000 clones, approximately 90% observed once, and the top ten hold 0.53%. Study-wide findings and caveats: The average count of expanded clones was higher among CD8+ T cells than among CD4+. Normalized expansion of T-cell clones was also low for some nonresponders.

Worth noting for this clone: Its antigen is unidentified.

This TCR was sampled from an adult with an advanced solid tumor such as melanoma, head and neck, liver or kidney cancer. This sequence joins TRBV15 and TRBJ2-7; TRBD2 aligns across 16 bases. The source material was CD4+ or CD8+ T cells sorted from blood, sampled in a trial of the OX40 agonist ivuxolimab. The CDR3 region is CATSRHTGTSGRAYEQYF. The CDR3 bases are TGTGCCACCAGCAGGCACACCGGGACTAGCGGGAGGGCCTACGAGCAGTACTTC.